This T cell receptor beta chain came from a study of blood T cells in healthy people across ages. Points from the study as a whole: The fall in TCR beta diversity per million T cells was roughly linear with age.

A remark on this clonotype: Its target is unknown.

Sample-barcoded 5' priming and a J-beta primer mix drove a second PCR of roughly 6 to 12 cycles. A 12-random-nucleotide template-switch adaptor tagged each cDNA molecule. Using its own MiXCR run on the 5' RACE reads, TCRdb lists one record per CDR3 protein. Counted here are hundreds of thousands of distinct CDR3 sequences, around 24% occurring once; the ten biggest clones make up under 9%. Germline-derived CDR1 and CDR2 are SNHLY and FYNNEI. V shed 6 bases and J 2 bases; nucleotides not matched to a gene: 4. The CDR3 extends over 14 amino acids. The same sample was also studied in work on T cells of mothers and their children.

The sequenced sample consisted of blood. This receptor was taken from a boy between 10 and 17 years old in good health. The V and J genes are TRBV2 and TRBJ2-3, with TRBD2 matching over 8 bases. CDR3 residues: CASRLAANTDTQYF. The DNA for the CDR3 is TGTGCCAGCAGACTAGCGGCAAACACAGATACGCAGTATTTT.